This passage covers 13 T cell receptor beta chains from one sample sequenced in a study of early stage breast cancer tumors. Method: immunoSEQ multiplex PCR; TCRdb's copy keeps in-frame clones and lacks some. Of under 13,000 clones in the sample, 75% to 85% were seen once. Sequencing was carried out using breast tumor tissue. Receptor source: a person aged 70 to 79 with breast cancer.

This chain links TRBV9 with TRBJ2-1; TRBD2 matches at 7 bases. The CDR3 runs 13 residues. Losses at the gene ends were 1 base for V and 6 bases for J; bases not matched to a gene: 1. CDR1 SGDLS and CDR2 YYNGEE come from the germline V gene. The CDR3 is CASSVSGGNEQFF. CDR3 nucleotides: TGTGCCAGCAGCGTATCGGGGGGCAATGAGCAGTTCTTC.

This chain uses TRBV29-1 with TRBJ2-3; 11 bases are a match to TRBD1. The germline CDR1 and CDR2 sequences are SQVTM and ANQGSEA. The CDR3 is 13 amino acids. Trimming removed 4 bases from V and 4 bases from J; junction bases left unmatched: 1. In nucleotides, the CDR3 is TGCAGCGTTGGGACAGGGGGCTCAGATACGCAGTATTTT. It specifies CSVGTGGSDTQYF.

This clone was recorded once. The chain has TRBV28 and TRBJ1-5, with TRBD1 identical over 10 bases. Germline lookup yields CDR1 MDHEN and CDR2 SYDVKM. The CDR3 is 14 amino acids. The V and J ends lost 6 bases and 8 bases, in that order; junction bases with no gene match: 7. The CDR3 is CASRVPGQGKPQHF. The CDR3 nucleotides are TGTGCCAGCAGAGTCCCGGGACAGGGGAAGCCCCAGCATTTT.

As DNA, the CDR3 is TGCGCCAGCATGATGGGGGGGCAGGAGACCCAGTACTTC. It translates to CASMMGGQETQYF. V is TRBV5-1 and J is TRBJ2-5, with a possible D match to TRBD2 (7 bases). CDR3 length equals 13 residues. Trimming pared 6 bases from V and 5 bases from J, leaving 14 bases between. The V gene's germline CDR1 is SGHRS and CDR2 YFSETQ.

V and J are TRBV6-6 and TRBJ2-3; no definite D call. From germline, CDR1 is MNHNY and CDR2 SVGAGI (reference sequence). CDR3 size: 13 residues. The germline V and J ends were trimmed by 8 bases and 2 bases, with 11 bases remaining between them. CDR3 sequence: CASWRVLTDTQYF. For the CDR3, the DNA is TGTGCCAGCTGGAGAGTTCTCACAGATACGCAGTATTTT.

The rearrangement joins TRBV7-6 to TRBJ2-7, with D maybe TRBD1 (6 bases). Germline CDR1 and CDR2: SGHVS and FNYEAQ. The CDR3 runs 15 residues. V lost 5 bases and J lost 9, with 23 bases in between. The CDR3 DNA sequence: TGTGCCAGCAGCCACAGCCAGGGGCAGTTCAACTGGCAGTACTTC. Its translation is CASSHSQGQFNWQYF. The whole variable domain, filled in from reference TRBV7-6 and TRBJ2-7, reads GAGVSQSPRYKVTKRGQDVALRCDPISGHVSLYWYRQALGQGPEFLTYFNYEAQQDKSGLPNDRFSAERPEGSISTLTIQRTEQRDSAMYRCASSHSQGQFNWQYFGPGTRLTVT.

This chain uses TRBV7-8 with TRBJ2-3, with 7 bases lining up with TRBD2. The CDR3 totals 16 residues. The trim removed 3 bases at V and 0 bases at J, leaving 6 bases unmatched. Per germline, CDR1 SGHVS and CDR2 FQNEAQ. This CDR3 reads CASSFGSGGSTDTQYF. CDR3 nucleotide sequence: TGTGCCAGCAGCTTCGGGTCGGGGGGTAGCACAGATACGCAGTATTTT.

This clone turned up a few times. The chain joins TRBV30 to TRBJ2-7; 8 bases line up with TRBD2. CDR3 length equals 16 residues. CDR1 is GTSNPN and CDR2 is SVGIG in the germline V gene (reference sequence). The J segment lost 4 bases and the V segment lost 3 bases, leaving 14 bases of the junction unmatched. Here the CDR3 reads CAWRSSLAGRIYEQYF. CDR3 sequence (DNA): TGTGCCTGGAGATCATCCTTAGCGGGGAGAATATACGAGCAGTACTTC.

This chain joins TRBV28 and TRBJ1-2, with D possibly being TRBD1 (6 bases). The CDR3 contains 15 residues. From germline, CDR1 is MDHEN and CDR2 SYDVKM. Trimming cost V 7 bases and J 1 base, with 16 bases left between them. CDR3 protein: CASKPRGLLNYGYTF. The CDR3 DNA follows: TGTGCCAGCAAACCCAGGGGCCTCCTTAACTATGGCTACACCTTC.

V and J are TRBV18 and TRBJ2-2, with 7 bases aligning to TRBD1. V shed 3 bases, J shed 0 bases, and the junction held 10 bases outside the gene matches. The CDR3 is made up of 18 amino acids. Per the germline V gene, CDR1 is KGHSH and CDR2 is LQKENI. Written as DNA, the CDR3 is TGTGCCAGCTCACCGGGCGCTCAGGGGGTAACGAACACCGGGGAGCTGTTTTTT. Translating it yields CASSPGAQGVTNTGELFF.

V and J are TRBV4-1 and TRBJ2-6, with a weak D call TRBD1 (5 bases). The germline V gene encodes CDR1 MGHRA and CDR2 YSYEKL. The CDR3 is 16 residues long. V was clipped by 3 bases and J by 0 bases, with 9 bases between them. In nucleotides, the CDR3 is TGCGCCAGCAGCCAGGGGCAGGGCTCTGGGGCCAACGTCCTGACTTTC. It yields the protein CASSQGQGSGANVLTF.

The chain has TRBV5-1 and TRBJ2-5; D possibly corresponds to TRBD1 (5 bases). This CDR3 comprises 16 residues. Germline CDR1 SGHRS, CDR2 YFSETQ. Deletions cut 2 bases from V and 2 bases from J, with 16 bases between. CDR3 sequence reads: CASSLGVQGSQETQYF. The CDR3 DNA sequence: TGCGCCAGCAGCTTAGGGGTCCAGGGCTCACAAGAGACCCAGTACTTC. Drawing the rest from reference TRBV5-1 and TRBJ2-5, the complete variable domain is KAGVTQTPRYLIKTRGQQVTLSCSPISGHRSVSWYQQTPGQGLQFLFEYFSETQRNKGNFPGRFSGRQFSNSRSEMNVSTLELGDSALYLCASSLGVQGSQETQYFGPGTRLLVL.

The chain employs TRBV10-2 and TRBJ1-1, with TRBD1 matching over 7 bases. CDR1 and CDR2 (germline): WSHSY, SAAADI. The CDR3 runs to 15 residues. Trimming took 3 bases from V and 2 from J; bases not matched to a gene: 6. CDR3 nucleotide sequence: TGCGCCAGCAGTGAACAGGGGCCGGGAAACACTGAAGCTTTCTTT. Translated, it gives CASSEQGPGNTEAFF.